Presented here are 17 T cell receptor beta chains from one specimen sequenced in a study of blood T cell repertoires in COVID-19. Sequenced by immunoSEQ multiplex PCR; TCRdb stores in-frame clones only, minus some. The sample includes 220,000 or so clones, about 94% seen only once; the top ten take around 0.84%. The specimen sequenced was peripheral blood. The receptor source for this set is a man in his sixties with COVID-19, enrolled during active disease.

With regard to this clone: One end of the junction fails to match germline, which may point to a read error. V and J are TRBV6-2 or TRBV6-3 and TRBJ1-5; TRBD1 matches at 8 bases. From germline, CDR1 is MNHEY and CDR2 SVGEGT. The CDR3 runs to 14 residues. The CDR3 sequence: CASSWGQGNQPQHF. The CDR3 DNA reads as TGTGCTAGCAGTTGGGGACAGGGCAATCAGCCCCAGCATTTT.

This clone was seen only a few times. This chain joins TRBV19 and TRBJ1-5; TRBD1 matches at 7 bases. With 3 bases clipped from V and 7 bases from J, the junction kept 3 bases outside the gene matches. The CDR3 runs to 13 residues. Germline V gene data show CDR1 as LNHDA and CDR2 as SQIVND (reference sequence). The CDR3, as DNA: TGTGCCAGTAGTATGGGACAGCGCCAGCCCCAGCATTTT. This encodes CASSMGQRQPQHF.

This chain connects TRBV7-9 to TRBJ1-6; 11 bases line up with TRBD1. Germline V gene lookup returns CDR1 SEHNR and CDR2 FQNEAQ (reference sequence). V shed 5 bases, J shed 7 bases, and the junction held 1 base outside the gene matches. The CDR3 loop spans 14 amino acids. The CDR3 DNA sequence: TGTGCCAGCAGCCGGGACAGGGGGAATTCACCCCTCCACTTT. Protein product: CASSRDRGNSPLHF.

The chain uses TRBV6-2 or TRBV6-3 and TRBJ1-1; D remains ambiguous. Trimming shortened V by 0 bases and J by 2 bases, and 7 bases separated the two germline ends. Germline loops: CDR1 MNHEY, CDR2 SVGEGT. This CDR3 spans 14 amino acids. The CDR3 spells CASSYSRRNTEAFF. The CDR3 DNA follows: TGTGCCAGCAGTTACTCTCGCAGAAACACTGAAGCTTTCTTT.

The chain couples TRBV7-8 to TRBJ2-7; 7 positions agree with TRBD1. Per the germline V gene, CDR1 is SGHVS and CDR2 is FQNEAQ. The length of the CDR3 is 14 residues. The ends lost 6 bases at V and 5 bases at J; junction bases unmatched: 10. DNA for the CDR3: TGTGCCAGCAGTAAATCACAGGGGAGCCACGAGCAGTACTTC. It codes for CASSKSQGSHEQYF.

The chain recombines TRBV12-3 or TRBV12-4 with TRBJ1-2, with 10 positions matching TRBD1. After removal of 5 bases from V and 8 bases from J, the junction contained 5 bases not matched to a gene. This CDR3 is 13 amino acids long. As DNA, the CDR3 is TGTGCCAGCAGTATAGGGACAGGGGACGGCTACACCTTC. It is translated as CASSIGTGDGYTF.

The chain uses TRBV7-2 and TRBJ1-5; D uncertain. CDR1 and CDR2 (germline): SGHTA, FQGNSA. With 5 bases removed from V and 2 bases from J, the gap between germline ends came to 13 bases. This CDR3 is 15 amino acids long. This CDR3 reads CASSTGPRGNQPQHF. The CDR3 DNA sequence: TGTGCCAGCAGCACCGGACCGAGGGGCAATCAGCCCCAGCATTTT.

The rearrangement uses TRBV7-2 and TRBJ2-3; D ambiguous. The germline gives CDR1 SGHTA, CDR2 FQGNSA. This CDR3 is 13 amino acids long. The germline V and J ends were trimmed by 3 bases and 13 bases, with 17 bases remaining between them. CDR3 protein: CASSLSAPGPKYF. In nucleotides, the CDR3 is TGTGCCAGCAGCTTGTCCGCGCCGGGTCCGAAGTATTTT.

This clone was counted between two and nine times. The chain recombines TRBV10-1 with TRBJ1-5, with D uncertain. The V gene's germline CDR1 is WNHNN and CDR2 SYGVQD (reference sequence). Trimming took off 7 bases at V and 7 bases at J, with 23 bases between the two ends. CDR3 length: 16 residues. CDR3 region: CASNNARGKYTQPQHF. In DNA form, the CDR3 reads TGCGCCAGCAACAACGCCCGGGGAAAATACACACAGCCCCAGCATTTT.

The V gene is TRBV4-1, the J gene TRBJ2-2; TRBD1 matches 8 bases. The V and J ends lost 1 base and 7 bases, in that order; junction bases with no gene match: 14. The CDR3 covers 18 residues. Germline CDR1 MGHRA, CDR2 YSYEKL. The CDR3 nucleotides are TGCGCCAGCAGCCAAGGAGGCAGGGGGCGCGGAGTGGTCGGGGAGCTGTTTTTT. Residues: CASSQGGRGRGVVGELFF.

This chain's CDR3 is CATSGIAGSNEQFF. The DNA of the CDR3 is TGTGCCACCAGTGGGATAGCGGGCTCCAATGAGCAGTTCTTC. The chain joins TRBV24-1 to TRBJ2-1, with TRBD2 matching 7 bases. The CDR3 loop spans 14 amino acids. The V gene's germline CDR1 is KGHDR and CDR2 SFDVKD. The junction had 6 bases not matched to a gene; V was cut back by 5 bases and J by 6 bases.

The chain carries TRBV7-7 and TRBJ2-2, with 10 bases lining up with TRBD1. The CDR3 covers 16 residues. Germline V gene lookup returns CDR1 SSHAT and CDR2 FNYEAQ (reference sequence). The CDR3 DNA reads as TGTGCTAGCGGTTATGGACAGGGGGGAAGCAACGGGGAGCTGTTTTTT. Its translation: CASGYGQGGSNGELFF.

The chain uses TRBV9 and TRBJ1-2; no definite D call. The CDR3 runs 16 residues. CDR1 is SGDLS, CDR2 YYNGEE, per germline. V gave up 4 bases and J gave up 6 bases, with 22 bases separating them. CDR3 protein: CASSRDLGNVGNGYTF. CDR3 sequence (DNA): TGTGCCAGCAGCCGGGATCTGGGGAACGTTGGGAATGGCTACACCTTC.

CDR3 in DNA: TGTGCCAGCAGTTTGGTGGGACAGGGGGCTTATGGCTACACCTTC. Its translation is CASSLVGQGAYGYTF. V is TRBV28 and J is TRBJ1-2; 12 bases align to TRBD1. In germline, CDR1 is MDHEN, CDR2 SYDVKM. The CDR3 loop spans 15 amino acids. J was trimmed by 5 bases and V by 3 bases; bases with no gene match: 4.

The gene calls are TRBV7-9 and TRBJ2-7; a possible D gene is TRBD2 (7 bases). The length of the CDR3 is 14 residues. V lost 3 bases and J 2 bases, leaving 11 bases between the germline ends. In germline, CDR1 is SEHNR, CDR2 FQNEAQ (reference sequence). The CDR3: CASSLGGAAYEQYF. The DNA for the CDR3 is TGTGCCAGCAGCTTGGGGGGGGCCGCCTACGAGCAGTACTTC.

The V and J genes are TRBV15 and TRBJ2-7, with 7 bases identical to TRBD1. Unmatched junction bases numbered 3, after V lost 0 bases and J lost 4 bases. The germline V gene encodes CDR1 LNHNV and CDR2 YYDKDF (reference sequence). The CDR3 consists of 14 residues. CDR3: CATSRERGPYEQYF. Written as DNA, the CDR3 is TGTGCCACCAGCAGAGAGAGGGGGCCGTACGAGCAGTACTTC.

The chain recombines TRBV10-1 with TRBJ1-1; D unresolved. Looked up from germline, CDR1 is WNHNN and CDR2 is SYGVQD (reference sequence). The CDR3 loop spans 15 amino acids. V was pared by 3 bases and J by 1 base, with 12 bases between. The CDR3 spells CASSEYEGRNTEAFF. The CDR3 bases are TGCGCCAGCAGTGAATATGAGGGTCGGAACACTGAAGCTTTCTTT.